The TCR beta chain under discussion was sequenced for a study of blood T cell repertoires in COVID-19. This table comes from immunoSEQ multiplex PCR, and its TCRdb copy is limited to in-frame clones, with some not included. Among 200,000 to 250,000 clones listed, around 82% were seen once. Trimming stripped 3 bases from V and 1 base from J, with 9 bases between. This CDR3 region has 15 residues. CDR1 is KGHSH, CDR2 LQKENI, per germline. V usage is TRBV18 and J usage is TRBJ2-2; D is uncertain. This TCR was sampled from a man younger than 40 with acute COVID-19. Sequenced input: PBMCs or T cells enriched from blood (not recorded which). The CDR3 DNA reads TGTGCCAGCTCACCTACGGCAGGGAACACCGGGGAGCTGTTTTTT. Translated: CASSPTAGNTGELFF.